This T cell receptor (beta chain) originates from a study of graft-versus-host responses after intestinal transplantation. Study details: Transplants were multivisceral, liver-intestinal, or isolated intestinal. Study observations and caveats: Researchers found GvH clones in recipient marrow, and some showed up first in ileum or blood.

As to this clone: Its antigen is not known.

Sequenced by immunoSEQ multiplex PCR; TCRdb stores in-frame clones only, minus some. The data contain fewer than 120,000 clones, about 94% of them singletons. This specimen was unstimulated CD8+ T cells sorted from spleen or lymph node cells, taken before intestinal transplant. This TCR was recovered from a human donor who received an intestinal transplant.

The DNA for the CDR3 is TGTGCCAGCAGTTTTGGCAGGGAGCAGTTCTTC. This codes for CASSFGREQFF. The chain uses TRBV28 and TRBJ2-1; D unresolved. From germline, CDR1 is MDHEN and CDR2 SYDVKM. Trimming pared 3 bases from V and 10 bases from J, leaving 7 bases between. The CDR3 has 11 amino acids.